This T cell receptor (beta chain) stems from a study of monozygotic twins with inflammatory bowel disease. This CDR3 has 16 amino acids. CDR1 and CDR2 from the germline V gene are DFQATT and SNEGSKA (reference sequence). Each sample had eight separate cDNA synthesis reactions. Reanalyzing the 5' RACE reads, TCRdb keeps one entry per CDR3 protein, without DNA. The sample features about 380,000 distinct CDR3 sequences, with just over 2.5% in its top ten. The sequenced sample consisted of blood. V and J are TRBV20-1 and TRBJ2-2; with no DNA, the TCRdb D assignment of TRBD2 cannot be verified. This sequence originates from a human donor with ulcerative colitis or Crohn's disease, or a healthy co-twin of an affected twin (not recorded which). CDR3 region: CSAQTLADYPTGELFF.